Listed below are T cell receptor beta chains from one sample, sequenced in a study of shared clonotypes between healthy human individuals. The assay was immunoSEQ multiplex PCR, and TCRdb's table has in-frame clones only and misses some. The profile shows 90,000 to 120,000 clones, roughly 66% of them singletons. The sequencing sample was made of memory CD8+ T cells sorted from blood. These receptors all stem from a woman in her 30s in good health. The CDR3 runs from the conserved cysteine through the conserved F or W. Each record gives: CDR3 protein, CDR3 DNA, J gene, clone size, V gene, D gene. The D gene is left open where the match is weak. Clone size is not always given. Where it is, it says once, few, many or a class for expanded clones.

CDR3aa: CASSLGLAPLLEQYF
CDR3nt: TGCGCCAGCAGCTTGGGGCTAGCGCCCCTCCTCGAGCAGTACTTC
j_gene: TRBJ2-7
abundance: once
v_gene: TRBV5-1
d_gene: NA

CDR3aa: CASSVQGRNEKLFF
CDR3nt: TGTGCCAGCAGCGTGCAGGGACGTAATGAAAAACTGTTTTTT
j_gene: TRBJ1-4
abundance: NA
v_gene: TRBV9
d_gene: NA

CDR3aa: CASSDKMNTEAFF
CDR3nt: TGTGCCAGCAGTGACAAAATGAACACTGAAGCTTTCTTT
j_gene: TRBJ1-1
abundance: few
v_gene: TRBV6-1
d_gene: NA

CDR3aa: CATKKQERTEAFF
CDR3nt: TGCGCCACCAAGAAACAGGAAAGGACTGAAGCTTTCTTT
j_gene: TRBJ1-1
abundance: NA
v_gene: TRBV5-1
d_gene: NA

CDR3aa: CASSQELWGYNEQFF
CDR3nt: TGTGCCAGCAGCCAAGAACTTTGGGGTTACAATGAGCAGTTCTTC
j_gene: TRBJ2-1
abundance: NA
v_gene: TRBV4-2
d_gene: NA

CDR3aa: CASNESSGKNIQYF
CDR3nt: TGTGCCAGCAACGAGAGCAGTGGCAAAAACATTCAGTACTTC
j_gene: TRBJ2-4
abundance: NA
v_gene: TRBV6-1
d_gene: NA

CDR3aa: CASSPEGSRMYEQYF
CDR3nt: TGCGCCAGCAGCCCCGAGGGCAGCAGAATGTACGAGCAGTACTTC
j_gene: TRBJ2-7
abundance: NA
v_gene: TRBV4-1
d_gene: NA

CDR3aa: CASSANLAGQETQYF
CDR3nt: TGTGCCAGCAGCGCCAACCTAGCGGGGCAAGAGACCCAGTACTTC
j_gene: TRBJ2-5
abundance: NA
v_gene: TRBV9
d_gene: TRBD2

CDR3aa: CASSPWTSGLLRNNEQFF
CDR3nt: TGTGCCAGCAGCCCCTGGACTAGCGGGTTATTGAGGAACAATGAGCAGTTCTTC
j_gene: TRBJ2-1
abundance: NA
v_gene: TRBV9
d_gene: TRBD2

CDR3aa: CASRTRGATEAFF
CDR3nt: TGTGCCAGTAGGACAAGGGGCGCCACTGAAGCTTTCTTT
j_gene: TRBJ1-1
abundance: NA
v_gene: TRBV19
d_gene: NA

CDR3aa: CASSLALEGNNEQFF
CDR3nt: TGCGCCAGCAGCTTGGCGCTTGAGGGTAATAATGAGCAGTTCTTC
j_gene: TRBJ2-1
abundance: NA
v_gene: TRBV5-1
d_gene: NA

CDR3aa: CASSSGTDLEAFF
CDR3nt: TGTGCCAGCAGCAGCGGGACAGACCTTGAAGCTTTCTTT
j_gene: TRBJ1-1
abundance: NA
v_gene: TRBV5-4
d_gene: TRBD1

CDR3aa: CASSHSGGSGRDTQYF
CDR3nt: TGTGCCAGCAGCCATAGCGGCGGTAGCGGGAGGGATACGCAGTATTTT
j_gene: TRBJ2-3
abundance: many
v_gene: TRBV4-2
d_gene: TRBD2

CDR3aa: CAWSGLRRGVYEQYF
CDR3nt: TGTGCCTGGAGTGGCCTCAGGAGGGGAGTATACGAGCAGTACTTC
j_gene: TRBJ2-7
abundance: NA
v_gene: TRBV30
d_gene: NA

CDR3aa: CAISESVPTPTGELFF
CDR3nt: TGTGCCATCAGTGAGTCAGTACCCACCCCCACCGGGGAGCTGTTTTTT
j_gene: TRBJ2-2
abundance: NA
v_gene: TRBV10-3
d_gene: NA

CDR3aa: CASSPPGRFGEQYF
CDR3nt: TGCGCCAGCAGTCCCCCGGGGCGGTTTGGCGAGCAGTACTTC
j_gene: TRBJ2-7
abundance: NA
v_gene: TRBV23-1
d_gene: NA